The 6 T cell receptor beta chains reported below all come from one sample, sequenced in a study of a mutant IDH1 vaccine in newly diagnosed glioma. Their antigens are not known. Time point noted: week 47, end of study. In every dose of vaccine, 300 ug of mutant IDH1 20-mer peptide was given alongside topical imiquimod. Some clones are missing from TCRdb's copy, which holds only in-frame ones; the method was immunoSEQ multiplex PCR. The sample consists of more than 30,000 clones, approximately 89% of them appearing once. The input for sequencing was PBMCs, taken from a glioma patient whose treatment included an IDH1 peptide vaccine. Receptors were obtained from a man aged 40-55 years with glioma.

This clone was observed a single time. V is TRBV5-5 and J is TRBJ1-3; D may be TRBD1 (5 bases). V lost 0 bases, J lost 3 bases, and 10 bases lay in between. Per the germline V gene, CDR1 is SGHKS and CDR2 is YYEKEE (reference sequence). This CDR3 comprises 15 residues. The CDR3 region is CASSLEAGNGNTIYF. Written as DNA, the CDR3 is TGTGCCAGCAGCTTGGAGGCAGGGAATGGAAACACCATATATTTT.

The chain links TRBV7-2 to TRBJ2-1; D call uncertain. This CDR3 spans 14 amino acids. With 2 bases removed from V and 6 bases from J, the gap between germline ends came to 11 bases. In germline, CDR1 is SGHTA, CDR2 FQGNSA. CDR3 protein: CASSLLQSTNEQFF. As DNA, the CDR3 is TGTGCCAGCAGCTTACTCCAGTCAACCAATGAGCAGTTCTTC.

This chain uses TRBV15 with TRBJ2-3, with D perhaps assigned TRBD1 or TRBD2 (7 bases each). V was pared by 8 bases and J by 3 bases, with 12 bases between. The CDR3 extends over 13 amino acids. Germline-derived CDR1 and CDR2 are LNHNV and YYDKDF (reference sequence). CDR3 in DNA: TGTGCCACCGGGCAGGGGGGGACAGATACGCAGTATTTT. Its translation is CATGQGGTDTQYF.

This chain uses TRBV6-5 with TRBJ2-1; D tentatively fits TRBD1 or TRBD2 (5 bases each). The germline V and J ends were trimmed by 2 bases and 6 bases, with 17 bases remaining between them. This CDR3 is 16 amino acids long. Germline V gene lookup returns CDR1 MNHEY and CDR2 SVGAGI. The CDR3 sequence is CASSYHRDLRPNEQFF. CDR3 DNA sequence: TGTGCCAGCAGTTACCACCGGGACCTAAGGCCCAATGAGCAGTTCTTC.

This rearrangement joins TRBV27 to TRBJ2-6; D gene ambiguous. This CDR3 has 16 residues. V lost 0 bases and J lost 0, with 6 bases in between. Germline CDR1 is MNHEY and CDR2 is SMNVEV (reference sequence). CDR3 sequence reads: CASSLSPGSGANVLTF. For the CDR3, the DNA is TGTGCCAGCAGTTTATCCCCGGGCTCTGGGGCCAACGTCCTGACTTTC.

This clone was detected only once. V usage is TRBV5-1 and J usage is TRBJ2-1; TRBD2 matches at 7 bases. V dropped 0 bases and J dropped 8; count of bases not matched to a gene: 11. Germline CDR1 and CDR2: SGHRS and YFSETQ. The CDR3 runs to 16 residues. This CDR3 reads CASSLGASGQVHEQFF. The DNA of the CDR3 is TGCGCCAGCAGCTTGGGTGCTAGCGGCCAGGTCCATGAGCAGTTCTTC.